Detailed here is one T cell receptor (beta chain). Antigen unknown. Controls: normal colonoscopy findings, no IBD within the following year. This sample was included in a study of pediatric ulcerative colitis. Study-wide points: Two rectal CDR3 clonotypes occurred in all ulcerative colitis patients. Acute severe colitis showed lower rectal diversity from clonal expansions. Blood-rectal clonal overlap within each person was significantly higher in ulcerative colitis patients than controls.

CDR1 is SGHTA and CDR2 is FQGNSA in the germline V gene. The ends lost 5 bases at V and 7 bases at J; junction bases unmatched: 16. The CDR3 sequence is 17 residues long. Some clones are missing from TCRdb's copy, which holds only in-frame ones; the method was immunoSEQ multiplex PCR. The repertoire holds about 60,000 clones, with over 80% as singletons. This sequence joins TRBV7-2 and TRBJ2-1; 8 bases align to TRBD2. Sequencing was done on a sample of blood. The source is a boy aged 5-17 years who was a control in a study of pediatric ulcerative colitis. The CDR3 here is CASSREGTRFLPNEQFF. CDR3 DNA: TGTGCCAGCAGCCGTGAGGGGACTAGGTTTCTACCGAATGAGCAGTTCTTC.